The sequence of this T cell receptor (beta chain) was determined in a study of Ad26.COV2.S vaccination and SARS-CoV-2 variants. At the level of the study: Sample donor was a member of the COV1001 Ad26.COV2.S trial arm. Ad26.COV2.S, an intramuscular injection, was given once or twice 56 days apart. Broader study findings: Reported findings describe substantial breadth in spike-specific CD8+ and CD4+ T cell responses following vaccination. Overall T cell responses may have been underestimated by the analyses of TCR breadth and depth.

TCRdb keeps only in-frame clones here, not all; method: immunoSEQ multiplex PCR. The table lists about 350,000 clones, 75% to 90% of them singletons. Treatment given: 15 to 20 received Ad26.COV2.S at low or high dose, single or two shots; several received placebo; per-sample allocation not given. Following the first vaccine or placebo injection, samples were taken on day 63. The CDR3 totals 15 residues. From germline, CDR1 is PRHDT and CDR2 FYEKMQ (reference sequence). Trimming at V came to 3 bases and at J to 1 base, leaving 2 bases not matched to a gene. About this clone: The antigen is unknown.

The chain is built from TRBV13 and TRBJ2-2; 7 bases match TRBD2. Sequenced here: peripheral blood, sampled in a trial of Ad26.COV2.S vaccine versus placebo. The clonotype originates from a person between 18 and 59 years old who received the Ad26.COV2.S COVID-19 vaccine or a placebo. The DNA of the CDR3 is TGTGCCAGCAGCTTGGAGCGGGGGAACACCGGGGAGCTGTTTTTT. Residues: CASSLERGNTGELFF.